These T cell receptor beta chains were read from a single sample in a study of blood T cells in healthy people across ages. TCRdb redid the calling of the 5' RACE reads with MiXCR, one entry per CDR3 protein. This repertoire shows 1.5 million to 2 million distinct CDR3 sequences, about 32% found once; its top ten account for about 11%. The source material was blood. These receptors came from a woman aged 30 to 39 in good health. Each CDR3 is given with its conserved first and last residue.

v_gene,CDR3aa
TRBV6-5,CASSPRDRSEEPQHF
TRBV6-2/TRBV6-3,CAGKLSGANVLTF
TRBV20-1,CSARGDSNQPQHF
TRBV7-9,CASSLGGQGPWSPLHF
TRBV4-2,CASSQEHRLQETQYF
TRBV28,CASSPYLGGGGEYYGYTF
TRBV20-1,CSVPTGGRRETQYF
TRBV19,CASSAWTSGAYNEQFF
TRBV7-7,CASSFFTAPETYEQYF
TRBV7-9,CASSLEGYGNQPQHF
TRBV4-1,CASSRSGLSLHEQYF
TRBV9,CASSATAYEQYF
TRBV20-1,CSAREWDFKPEQFF
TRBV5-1,CASSLPGSDGYTF
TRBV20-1,CSAPPRVGYTF
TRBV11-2,CASSLSGLAGTGGPVYGYTF
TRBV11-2,CASSLDLLAGVGEQFF
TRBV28,CASSLPGQGIYEQYF
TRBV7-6,CASSAGGGQGSYEQYF
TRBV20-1,CSATRTSGGTDTQYF
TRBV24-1,CATSDQTSPYNEQFF
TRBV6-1,CASSPLVGRSSYEQYF
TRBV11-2,CASSLASEEYEQYF
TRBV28,CASSGALTGENNSPLHF
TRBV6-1,CASSTRLRGEQYF
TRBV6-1,CASSVGTGGLQPQHF
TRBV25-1,CASSGTDTNEKLFF
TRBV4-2,CASSQQENTEAFF
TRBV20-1,CSVIQGPNQPQHF
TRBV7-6,CASSLKLHRGLMINTEAFF
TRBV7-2,CASSFFGTSINEQFF
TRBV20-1,CSARWGQGVNSPLHF
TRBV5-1,CASTFGVGITEAFF
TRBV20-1,CNATAGTNQPQHF
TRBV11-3,CASSSQGAGPDNEQFF
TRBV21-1,CASGGQGVNTEAFF
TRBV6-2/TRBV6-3,CASSWTRQGAQNTEAFF
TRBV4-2,CASSPDLATNEKLFF
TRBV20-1,CSARDGGPQSYNEQFF
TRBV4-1,CASSQRRSYNEQFF
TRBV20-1,CSVGDYNEQFF
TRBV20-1,CSARVGLLAAYNEQFF